The clone carrying this T cell receptor beta chain was seen more than once but under ten times. TCR beta VDJ combinations and CDR3 sequences were profiled from genomic DNA. TCRdb reprocessed the reads via MiXCR and lists one record per CDR3 protein. The data contain over 200,000 distinct CDR3 sequences, approximately 60% of them seen just once; the ten biggest clones take up approximately 30%. This sample is drawn from a study of CD8+CD57+ T cells in acquired aplastic anemia. The CDR3 contains 14 residues. Germline V lookup: CDR1 DFQATT, CDR2 SNEGSKA (reference sequence). V lost 3 bases to trimming and J lost 3 bases, with 12 bases between them.

Sequenced sample: sorted CD4+, CD8+, or CD8+CD57+ T cells (not recorded which) from PBMCs. This chain joins TRBV20-1 and TRBJ1-5; D remains unclear. This TCR was recovered from a human donor in good health. CDR3 sequence: CSASMPPSNQPQHF. In DNA, the CDR3 is TGCAGTGCTAGTATGCCACCGTCCAATCAGCCCCAGCATTTT.